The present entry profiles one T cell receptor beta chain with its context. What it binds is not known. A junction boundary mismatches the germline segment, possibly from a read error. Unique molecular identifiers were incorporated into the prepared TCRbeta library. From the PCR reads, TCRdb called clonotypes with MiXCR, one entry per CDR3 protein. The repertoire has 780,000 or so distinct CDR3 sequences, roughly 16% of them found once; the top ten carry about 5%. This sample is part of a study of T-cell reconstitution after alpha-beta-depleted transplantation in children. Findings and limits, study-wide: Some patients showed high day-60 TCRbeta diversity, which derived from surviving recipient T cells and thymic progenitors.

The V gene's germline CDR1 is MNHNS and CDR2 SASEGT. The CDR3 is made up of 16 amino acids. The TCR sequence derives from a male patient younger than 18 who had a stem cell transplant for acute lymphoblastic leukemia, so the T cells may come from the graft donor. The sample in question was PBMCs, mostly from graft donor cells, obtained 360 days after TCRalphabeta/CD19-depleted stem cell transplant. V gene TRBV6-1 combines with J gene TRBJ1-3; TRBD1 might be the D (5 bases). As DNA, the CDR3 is TGTGCCAGCAGCGAAGGGACGCTAGCCTCTGGAAACACCATATATTTT. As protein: CASSEGTLASGNTIYF.